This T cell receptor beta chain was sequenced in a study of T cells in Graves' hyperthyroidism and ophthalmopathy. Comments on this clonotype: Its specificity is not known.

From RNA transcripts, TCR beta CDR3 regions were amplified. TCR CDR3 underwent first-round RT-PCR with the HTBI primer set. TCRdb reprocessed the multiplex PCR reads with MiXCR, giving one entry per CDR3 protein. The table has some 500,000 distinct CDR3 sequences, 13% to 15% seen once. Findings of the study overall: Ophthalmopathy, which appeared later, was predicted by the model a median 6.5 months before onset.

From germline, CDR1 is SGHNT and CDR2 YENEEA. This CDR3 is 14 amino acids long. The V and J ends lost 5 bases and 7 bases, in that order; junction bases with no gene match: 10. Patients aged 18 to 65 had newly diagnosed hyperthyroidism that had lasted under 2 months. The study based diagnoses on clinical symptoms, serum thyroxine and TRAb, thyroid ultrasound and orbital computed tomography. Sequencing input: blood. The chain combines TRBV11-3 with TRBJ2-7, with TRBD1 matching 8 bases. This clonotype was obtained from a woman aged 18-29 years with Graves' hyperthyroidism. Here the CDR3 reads CASSPRTGGSEQYF. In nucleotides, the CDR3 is TGTGCCAGCAGCCCAAGAACAGGGGGTAGTGAGCAGTACTTC.